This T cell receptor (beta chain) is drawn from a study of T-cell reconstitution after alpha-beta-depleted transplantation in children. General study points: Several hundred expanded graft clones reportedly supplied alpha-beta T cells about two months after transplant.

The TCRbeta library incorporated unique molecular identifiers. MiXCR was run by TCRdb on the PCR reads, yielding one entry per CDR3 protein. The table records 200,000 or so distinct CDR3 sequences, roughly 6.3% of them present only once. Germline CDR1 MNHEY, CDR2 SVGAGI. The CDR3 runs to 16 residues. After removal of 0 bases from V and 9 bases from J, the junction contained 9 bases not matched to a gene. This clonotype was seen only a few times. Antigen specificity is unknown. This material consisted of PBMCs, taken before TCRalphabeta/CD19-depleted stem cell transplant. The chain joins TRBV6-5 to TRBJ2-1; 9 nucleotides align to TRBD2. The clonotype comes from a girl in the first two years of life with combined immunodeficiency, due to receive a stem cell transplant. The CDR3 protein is CASSYSISSGNVEQFF. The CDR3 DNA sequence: TGTGCCAGCAGTTACTCGATCTCTAGCGGGAATGTTGAGCAGTTCTTC.